This is a list of T cell receptor beta chains from one sample in a study of T cells in Graves' hyperthyroidism and ophthalmopathy. TCRdb reprocessed the multiplex PCR reads via MiXCR and lists one record per CDR3 protein. The table has about 260,000 distinct CDR3 sequences, 15% to 20% seen once. Sequencing was done on a sample of blood. These receptors were collected from a woman under 30 with Graves' ophthalmopathy. Each CDR3 is given with its conserved first and last residue. The order of the fields is J gene, D gene, CDR3 length, V gene, clone size, CDR3 protein, CDR3 DNA. The D gene is left open where the match is weak. Where a row states a size, it is once, few, many or the class of an expanded clone; other rows omit it.

TRBJ1-2 . 16 TRBV6-1 many CASSSTPPGGPYGYTF TGTGCCAGCAGTTCCACCCCCCCCGGGGGGCCCTATGGCTACACCTTC
TRBJ2-2 TRBD2 17 TRBV12-5 many CASGTNGLAENTGELFF TGTGCTAGTGGTACCAATGGACTAGCGGAGAACACCGGGGAGCTGTTTTTT
TRBJ2-7 TRBD1 13 TRBV5-5 many CASSLRTGYEQYF TGTGCCAGCAGCCTAAGGACAGGGTACGAGCAGTACTTC
TRBJ2-1 TRBD2 14 TRBV29-1 many CSVEVLGGGGEQFF TGCAGCGTTGAAGTGCTGGGGGGGGGAGGGGAGCAGTTCTTC
TRBJ2-3 . 15 TRBV3-2 many CASSLKRNSTDTQYF TGTGCCAGCAGCTTGAAGCGGAACAGCACAGATACGCAGTATTTT
TRBJ2-1 TRBD2 20 TRBV28 . CASNPTVRTSGSPGVDEQFF TGTGCCAGCAACCCAACGGTGAGGACTAGCGGGAGTCCGGGGGTAGATGAGCAGTTCTTC
TRBJ1-5 TRBD1 18 TRBV11-3 many CASSLVRDREGSNQPQHF TGTGCCAGCAGCTTAGTCCGGGACAGGGAGGGAAGCAATCAGCCCCAGCATTTT
TRBJ2-3 . 13 TRBV12-3/TRBV12-4 many CASSPPGRETQYF TGTGCCAGCAGCCCCCCCGGCAGGGAAACGCAGTATTTT
TRBJ1-1 . 14 TRBV9 many CASSVVEGNTEAFF TGTGCCAGCAGCGTAGTTGAGGGGAACACTGAAGCTTTCTTT
TRBJ1-5 . 15 TRBV25-1 many CASSDRGVGNQPQHF TGTGCCAGCAGTGATAGAGGGGTGGGGAATCAGCCCCAGCATTTT
TRBJ2-5 . 12 TRBV2 many CASSAQRETQYF TGTGCCAGCAGTGCACAACGGGAGACCCAGTACTTC
TRBJ1-6 TRBD1 15 TRBV3-1 many CASSQNDRVHSPLHF TGTGCCAGCAGCCAAAACGACAGGGTACATTCACCCCTCCACTTT
TRBJ2-1 . 13 TRBV6-2/TRBV6-3 many CASTQGSYNEQFF TGTGCCAGCACCCAGGGGAGCTACAATGAGCAGTTCTTC
TRBJ1-1 . 13 TRBV5-1 . CASSFGLGTEAFF TGCGCCAGCAGCTTTGGGTTGGGGACTGAAGCTTTCTTT
TRBJ2-1 TRBD2 16 TRBV11-3 . CASSLALSSGIPEQFF TGTGCCAGCAGCTTAGCCTTATCTAGCGGGATCCCTGAGCAGTTCTTC
TRBJ2-1 . 13 TRBV7-6 few CASSLTAEHEQFF TGTGCCAGCAGCTTAACGGCGGAGCATGAGCAGTTCTTC
TRBJ2-3 TRBD2 19 TRBV5-4 few CASSLGGTSLAGSPDTQYF TGTGCCAGCAGCTTGGGCGGCACTTCACTAGCGGGATCACCGGATACGCAGTATTTT
TRBJ2-1 . 14 TRBV7-9 . CASSFGGSLDEQFF TGTGCCAGCAGCTTTGGGGGGAGTCTGGATGAGCAGTTCTTC
TRBJ1-5 . 18 TRBV6-5 many CASSYSDRLQYSNQPQHF TGTGCCAGCAGTTACTCCGACCGATTACAATATAGCAATCAGCCCCAGCATTTT
TRBJ1-2 . 16 TRBV18 . CASSPPYRSQFYGYTF TGTGCCAGCTCACCACCGTACAGGTCCCAGTTCTATGGCTACACCTTC